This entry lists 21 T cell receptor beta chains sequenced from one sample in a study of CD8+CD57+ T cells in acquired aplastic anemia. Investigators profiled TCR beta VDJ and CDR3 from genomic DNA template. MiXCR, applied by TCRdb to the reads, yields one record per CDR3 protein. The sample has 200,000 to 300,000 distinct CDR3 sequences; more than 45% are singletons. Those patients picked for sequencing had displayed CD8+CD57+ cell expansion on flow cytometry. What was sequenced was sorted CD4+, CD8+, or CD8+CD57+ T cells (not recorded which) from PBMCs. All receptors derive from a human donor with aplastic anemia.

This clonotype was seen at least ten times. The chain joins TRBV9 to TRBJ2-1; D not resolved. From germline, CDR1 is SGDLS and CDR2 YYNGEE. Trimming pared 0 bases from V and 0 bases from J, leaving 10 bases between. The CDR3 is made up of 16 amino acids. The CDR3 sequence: CASSVAFYGSYNEQFF. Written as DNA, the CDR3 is TGTGCCAGCAGCGTAGCATTTTACGGCTCCTACAATGAGCAGTTCTTC.

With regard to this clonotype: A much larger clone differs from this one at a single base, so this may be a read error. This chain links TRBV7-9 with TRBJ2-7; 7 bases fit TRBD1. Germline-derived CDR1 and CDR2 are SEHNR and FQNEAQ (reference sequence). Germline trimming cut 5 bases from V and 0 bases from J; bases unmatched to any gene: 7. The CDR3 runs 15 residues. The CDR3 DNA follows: TGTGCCAGCAGCCCCCGGGCAGGGGGCTCCTACGAGCAGTACTTC. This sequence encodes CASSPRAGGSYEQYF.

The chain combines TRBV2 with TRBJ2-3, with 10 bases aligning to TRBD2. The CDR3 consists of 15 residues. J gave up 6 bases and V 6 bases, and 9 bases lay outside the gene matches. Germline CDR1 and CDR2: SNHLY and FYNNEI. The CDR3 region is CASSASGSEVDTQYF. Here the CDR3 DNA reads TGTGCCAGCAGCGCTAGCGGGAGTGAAGTTGATACGCAGTATTTT.

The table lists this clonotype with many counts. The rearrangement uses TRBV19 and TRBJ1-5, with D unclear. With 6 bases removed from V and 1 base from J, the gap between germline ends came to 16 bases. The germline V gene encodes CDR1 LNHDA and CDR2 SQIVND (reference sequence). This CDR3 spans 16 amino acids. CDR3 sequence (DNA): TGTGCCAGTAGGCGCGTAGGCCGCGGGAGCAATCAGCCCCAGCATTTT. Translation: CASRRVGRGSNQPQHF.

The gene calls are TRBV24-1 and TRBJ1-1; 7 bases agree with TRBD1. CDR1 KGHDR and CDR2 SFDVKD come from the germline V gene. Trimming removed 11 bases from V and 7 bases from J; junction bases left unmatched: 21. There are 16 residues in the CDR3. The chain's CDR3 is CASRIRGSALTSEAFF. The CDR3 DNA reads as TGTGCCAGCAGGATCAGGGGGTCCGCGCTAACAAGTGAAGCTTTCTTT.

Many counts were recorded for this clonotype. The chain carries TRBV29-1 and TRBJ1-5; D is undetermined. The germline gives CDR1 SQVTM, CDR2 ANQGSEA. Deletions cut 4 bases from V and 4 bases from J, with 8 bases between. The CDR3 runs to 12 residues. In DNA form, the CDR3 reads TGCAGCGTTGGGGAGGGTAATCAGCCCCAGCATTTT. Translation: CSVGEGNQPQHF.

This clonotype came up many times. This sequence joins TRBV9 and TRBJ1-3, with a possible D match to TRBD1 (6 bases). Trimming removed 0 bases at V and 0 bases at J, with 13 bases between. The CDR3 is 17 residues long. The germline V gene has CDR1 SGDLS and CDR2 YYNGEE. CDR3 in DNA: TGTGCCAGCAGCGTAGAAGTAGGACAGACCTCTGGAAACACCATATATTTT. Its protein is CASSVEVGQTSGNTIYF.

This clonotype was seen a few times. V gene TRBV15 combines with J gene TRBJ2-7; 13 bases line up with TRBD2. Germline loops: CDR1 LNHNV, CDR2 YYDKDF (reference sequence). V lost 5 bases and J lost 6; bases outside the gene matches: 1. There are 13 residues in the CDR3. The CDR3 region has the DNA TGTGCCACCAGCGGACTAGCGGGAGCCGAGCAGTACTTC. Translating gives CATSGLAGAEQYF. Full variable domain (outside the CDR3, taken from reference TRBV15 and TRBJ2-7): DAMVIQNPRYQVTQFGKPVTLSCSQTLNHNVMYWYQQKSSQAPKLLFHYYDKDFNNEADTPDNFQSRRPNTSFCFLDIRSPGLGDTAMYLCATSGLAGAEQYFGPGTRLTVT.

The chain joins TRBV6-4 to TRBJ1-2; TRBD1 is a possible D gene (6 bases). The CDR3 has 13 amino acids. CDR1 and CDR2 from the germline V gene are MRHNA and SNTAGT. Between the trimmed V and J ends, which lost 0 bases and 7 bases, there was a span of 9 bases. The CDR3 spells CASSDSNRVGYTF. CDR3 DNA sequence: TGTGCCAGCAGTGACTCCAACAGGGTTGGCTACACCTTC.

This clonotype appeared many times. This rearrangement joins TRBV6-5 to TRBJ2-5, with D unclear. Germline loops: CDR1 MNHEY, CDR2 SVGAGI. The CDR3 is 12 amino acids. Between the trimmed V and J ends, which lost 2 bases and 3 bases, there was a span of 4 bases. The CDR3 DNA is TGTGCCAGCAGTTACGGGGAAGAGACCCAGTACTTC. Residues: CASSYGEETQYF.

As DNA, the CDR3 is TGTGCCACCCGACCCGTAACAGGAGCCGATTCACCCCTCCACTTT. Protein sequence: CATRPVTGADSPLHF. The chain is built from TRBV10-3 and TRBJ1-6, with D perhaps TRBD1 (5 bases). The CDR3 sequence is 15 residues long. V lost 10 bases, J lost 8 bases, and 21 bases lay in between. Germline V CDR1 and CDR2: ENHRY, SYGVKD.

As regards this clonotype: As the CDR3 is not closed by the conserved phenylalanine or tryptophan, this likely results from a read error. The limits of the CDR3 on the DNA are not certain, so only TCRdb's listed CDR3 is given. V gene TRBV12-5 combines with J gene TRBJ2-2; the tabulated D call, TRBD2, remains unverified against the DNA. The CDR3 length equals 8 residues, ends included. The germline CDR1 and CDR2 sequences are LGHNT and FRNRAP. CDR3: CASSFHLA.

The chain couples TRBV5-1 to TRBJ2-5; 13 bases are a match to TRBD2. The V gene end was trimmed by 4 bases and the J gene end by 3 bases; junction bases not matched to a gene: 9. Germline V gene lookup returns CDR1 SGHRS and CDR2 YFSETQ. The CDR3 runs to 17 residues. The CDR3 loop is CASSQRGTSGAKETQYF. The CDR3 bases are TGCGCCAGCAGCCAGAGAGGGACTAGCGGGGCAAAAGAGACCCAGTACTTC.

CDR3 loop: CASSQDRLRNTGELFF. The CDR3 DNA follows: TGTGCCAGCAGCCAGGACCGCCTGAGGAACACCGGGGAGCTGTTTTTT. The chain links TRBV14 to TRBJ2-2; D is uncertain. CDR1 and CDR2 from the germline V gene are SGHDN and FVKESK. V lost 3 bases and J 1 base, leaving 12 bases between the germline ends. The CDR3 has 16 residues.

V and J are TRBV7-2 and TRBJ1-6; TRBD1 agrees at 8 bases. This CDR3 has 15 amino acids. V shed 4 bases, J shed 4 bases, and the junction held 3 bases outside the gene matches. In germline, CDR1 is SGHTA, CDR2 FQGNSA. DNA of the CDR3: TGTGCCAGCAGCTCCCGGGACAGGTATAATTCACCCCTCCACTTT. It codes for CASSSRDRYNSPLHF.

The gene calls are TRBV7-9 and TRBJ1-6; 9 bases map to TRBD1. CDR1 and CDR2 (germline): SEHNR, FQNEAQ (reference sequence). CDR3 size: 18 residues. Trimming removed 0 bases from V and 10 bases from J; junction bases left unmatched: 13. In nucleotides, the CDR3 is TGTGCCAGCAGCTTAGCGGATAGCGGACAGGGGATGAAGTCACCCCTCCACTTT. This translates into CASSLADSGQGMKSPLHF.

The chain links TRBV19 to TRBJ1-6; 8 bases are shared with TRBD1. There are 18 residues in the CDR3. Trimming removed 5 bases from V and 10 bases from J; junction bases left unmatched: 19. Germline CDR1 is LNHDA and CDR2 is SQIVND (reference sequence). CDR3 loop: CASSSPPGQGGYGSPLHF. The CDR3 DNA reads TGTGCCAGTAGTTCTCCGCCTGGACAGGGTGGCTACGGGTCACCCCTCCACTTT.

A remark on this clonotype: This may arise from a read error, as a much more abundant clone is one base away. The CDR3 spells CASSQDSAGGDEQSF. The CDR3 region has the DNA TGCGCCAGCAGCCAAGATTCCGCGGGTGGGGATGAGCAGTCCTTC. The gene calls are TRBV4-3 and TRBJ2-1; perhaps TRBD2 as D (5 bases). Germline CDR1 reads LGHNA; CDR2 reads YSLEER. This CDR3 spans 15 amino acids.

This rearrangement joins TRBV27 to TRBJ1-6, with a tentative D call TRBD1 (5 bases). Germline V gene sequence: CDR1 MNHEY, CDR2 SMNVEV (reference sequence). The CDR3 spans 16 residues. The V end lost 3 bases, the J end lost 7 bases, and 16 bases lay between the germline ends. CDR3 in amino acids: CASSFGGRDRNSPLHF. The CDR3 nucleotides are TGTGCCAGCAGTTTTGGGGGGAGGGATAGGAATTCACCCCTCCACTTT.

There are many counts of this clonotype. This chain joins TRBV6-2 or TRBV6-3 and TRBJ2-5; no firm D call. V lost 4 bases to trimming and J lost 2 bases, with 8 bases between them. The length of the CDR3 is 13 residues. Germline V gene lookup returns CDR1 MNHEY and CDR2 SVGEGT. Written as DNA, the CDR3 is TGTGCCAGCAGTTCCGGGTTACAAGAGACCCAGTACTTC. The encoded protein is CASSSGLQETQYF.

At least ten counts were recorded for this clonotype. This CDR3 is CASSQDSSGGLYEQYF. Here the CDR3 DNA reads TGCGCCAGCAGCCAAGATTCTAGCGGGGGGTTGTACGAGCAGTACTTC. The chain is built from TRBV4-3 and TRBJ2-7, with 11 bases identical to TRBD2. Germline V gene lookup returns CDR1 LGHNA and CDR2 YSLEER. J lost 4 bases, V lost 0 bases, and 5 bases had no gene match. The CDR3 has 16 amino acids.